This T cell receptor (beta chain) was documented in a study of blood T cell repertoires in COVID-19. Study information: In each case, the material was cDNA or gDNA derived from T cells, B-cell-depleted T cells, or PBMCs.

Measured with immunoSEQ multiplex PCR; TCRdb has only the in-frame clones, and not every one. The data show more than 110,000 clones, 77% seen once. V gave up 5 bases and J gave up 6 bases; unmatched junction bases: 12. CDR3 size: 16 residues. In germline, CDR1 is SEHNR, CDR2 FQNEAQ (reference sequence). Sequences were obtained from peripheral blood. The gene calls are TRBV7-9 and TRBJ2-3; 9 bases fit TRBD2. The TCR originated in a woman aged 45-65 years with active or convalescent COVID-19. CDR3 amino acids: CASSPLAAGGRDTQYF. The CDR3 region has the DNA TGTGCCAGCAGCCCTTTAGCCGCGGGGGGGCGCGATACGCAGTATTTT.